One and the same sample provided the 28 T cell receptor beta chains below, sequenced in a study of cytomegalovirus exposure and HLA in healthy donors. Use of 60 Vbeta and 13 Jbeta primers characterized the PCR. The method was immunoSEQ multiplex PCR; TCRdb's version includes in-frame clones alone and lacks a portion of them. The table lists about 140,000 clones, 70% to 80% of them singletons. Sequencing input: PBMCs. These receptors all come from a female donor in good health and CMV-seronegative.

This chain joins TRBV29-1 and TRBJ1-2; the D is unclear. Trimming shortened V by 6 bases and J by 8 bases, and 19 bases separated the two germline ends. Germline loops: CDR1 SQVTM, CDR2 ANQGSEA. The CDR3 has 13 residues. The CDR3 reads CSVLIGGGGGYTF. In DNA form, the CDR3 reads TGCAGCGTACTCATTGGCGGCGGTGGAGGCTACACCTTC. Combining the CDR3 with reference TRBV29-1 and TRBJ1-2 gives the whole variable domain SAVISQKPSRDICQRGTSLTIQCQVDSQVTMMFWYRQQPGQSLTLIATANQGSEATYESGFVIDKFPISRPNLTFSTLTVSNMSPEDSSIYLCSVLIGGGGGYTFGSGTRLTVV.

The CDR3 DNA reads TGTGCCAGCAGCTTTTCCTCGAAGAATTACAGGGGCTCCCAAGAGACCCAGTACTTC. Translated: CASSFSSKNYRGSQETQYF. V gene TRBV7-8 combines with J gene TRBJ2-5; 7 bases agree with TRBD1. The CDR3 extends over 19 amino acids. Germline loops: CDR1 SGHVS, CDR2 FQNEAQ. V lost 3 bases to trimming and J lost 1 base; unmatched junction nucleotides: 17.

V and J are TRBV11-2 and TRBJ2-7; TRBD2 matches at 9 bases. Germline CDR1 is SGHAT and CDR2 is FQNNGV. The CDR3 spans 12 residues. The junction had 4 bases not matched to a gene; V was cut back by 8 bases and J by 5 bases. The CDR3 DNA reads as TGTGCCAGCCGAGGGACTAGCCACGAGCAGTACTTC. Protein: CASRGTSHEQYF.

The CDR3 here is CASSIRAGREQYF. Here the CDR3 DNA reads TGTGCCAGTAGTATCCGGGCAGGGCGCGAGCAGTACTTC. V usage is TRBV19 and J usage is TRBJ2-7; tentative D call: TRBD1 (5 bases). Deletions cut 3 bases from V and 6 bases from J, with 12 bases between. CDR1 and CDR2 from the germline V gene are LNHDA and SQIVND (reference sequence). The CDR3 runs to 13 residues.

Of note for this clone: At the DNA level, this CDR3 is encoded by other sequences in the same sample as well. The rearrangement uses TRBV7-7 and TRBJ2-5; D gene uncertain. The CDR3 runs 13 residues. Germline assignment: CDR1 SSHAT and CDR2 FNYEAQ (reference sequence). V lost 6 bases to trimming and J lost 3 bases, with 11 bases between them. CDR3 in DNA: TGTGCCAGCAGTTTTGACTCCGAAGAGACCCAGTACTTC. Translating it yields CASSFDSEETQYF.

On this clone itself: The sample has other DNA sequences that encode this CDR3 too. V gene TRBV27 combines with J gene TRBJ1-1; D is perhaps TRBD1 (5 bases). V lost 6 bases and J lost 3, with 14 bases in between. Germline CDR1 MNHEY, CDR2 SMNVEV (reference sequence). The length of the CDR3 is 14 residues. Written as DNA, the CDR3 is TGTGCCAGCAGGTCGGGCCGGGGGTACACTGAAGCTTTCTTT. Its protein product is CASRSGRGYTEAFF.

V and J are TRBV12-5 and TRBJ2-1; 9 bases agree with TRBD2. J was trimmed by 4 bases and V by 4 bases; bases with no gene match: 8. The CDR3 sequence is 16 residues long. The V gene's germline CDR1 is LGHNT and CDR2 FRNRAP. The chain's CDR3 is CASGSTSGGNYNEQFF. CDR3 nucleotides: TGTGCTAGTGGTTCTACGAGCGGGGGGAATTACAATGAGCAGTTCTTC.

Written as DNA, the CDR3 is TGTGCCAGCTCACCTCCGGACAGTGATGTTCTCACTAACTATGGCTACACCTTC. Translation: CASSPPDSDVLTNYGYTF. V usage is TRBV18 and J usage is TRBJ1-2, with a weak D call TRBD1 (6 bases). CDR1 and CDR2 from the germline V gene are KGHSH and LQKENI. The CDR3 totals 18 residues. Trimming removed 3 bases from V and 0 bases from J, with 20 bases in between.

This clone has just one count. One end of the junction does not line up with germline, which may come from a read error. The chain uses TRBV7-9 and TRBJ1-1; D is uncertain. The CDR3 is 13 amino acids. Germline CDR1 and CDR2: SEHNR and FQNEAQ (reference sequence). The CDR3 here is CSSSNGVGTEAFF. The CDR3 nucleotides are TGTTCCAGCAGCAATGGTGTCGGGACTGAAGCTTTCTTT.

The chain employs TRBV28 and TRBJ1-4; D is ambiguous. Trimming removed 8 bases at V and 13 bases at J, with 17 bases between. The CDR3 has 12 residues. Germline V lookup: CDR1 MDHEN, CDR2 SYDVKM. The CDR3 sequence: CASGSQEPSLFF. The CDR3 DNA reads as TGTGCCAGCGGTTCCCAGGAACCCTCACTGTTTTTT.

J is TRBJ2-6 and V is TRBV5-4; 8 bases align to TRBD1. The CDR3 is made up of 17 amino acids. CDR1 and CDR2 (germline): SGHNT, YYREEE (reference sequence). V trimming: 3 bases; J trimming: 1 base; junction bases outside the gene matches: 6. For the CDR3, the DNA is TGTGCCAGCAGCTCCCCGACAGGGGATTCTGGGGCCAACGTCCTGACTTTC. This codes for CASSSPTGDSGANVLTF.

The sample holds a few counts of this clone. The chain recombines TRBV30 with TRBJ1-3, with a possible D match to TRBD1 (5 bases). The CDR3 is made up of 15 amino acids. Germline V gene sequence: CDR1 GTSNPN, CDR2 SVGIG (reference sequence). The V end lost 0 bases, the J end lost 3 bases, and 12 bases lay between the germline ends. The CDR3 sequence: CAWSVQPGYGNTIYF. The CDR3 coding sequence is TGTGCCTGGAGTGTACAACCAGGGTATGGAAACACCATATATTTT.

The chain recombines TRBV6-5 with TRBJ2-1; D is possibly TRBD1 (5 bases). V lost 8 bases to trimming and J lost 4 bases, with 12 bases between them. CDR1 is MNHEY, CDR2 SVGAGI, per germline. This CDR3 is built from 13 residues. CDR3 amino acids: CASGHGEYNEQFF. CDR3 nucleotide sequence: TGTGCCAGCGGACATGGAGAATACAATGAGCAGTTCTTC.

This sequence joins TRBV29-1 and TRBJ2-5; tentatively, D is TRBD2 (5 bases). Trimming pared 5 bases from V and 2 bases from J, leaving 15 bases between. This CDR3 has 14 residues. The germline V gene encodes CDR1 SQVTM and CDR2 ANQGSEA. In nucleotides, the CDR3 is TGCAGCGTTCGGGGTAGTATTGAACAAGAGACCCAGTACTTC. This encodes CSVRGSIEQETQYF. Supplemented by reference TRBV29-1 and TRBJ2-5, the full variable domain reads SAVISQKPSRDICQRGTSLTIQCQVDSQVTMMFWYRQQPGQSLTLIATANQGSEATYESGFVIDKFPISRPNLTFSTLTVSNMSPEDSSIYLCSVRGSIEQETQYFGPGTRLLVL.

The V and J genes are TRBV29-1 and TRBJ2-5, with D possibly matching TRBD2 (5 bases). The length of the CDR3 is 12 residues. Germline assignment: CDR1 SQVTM and CDR2 ANQGSEA. V was pared by 4 bases and J by 2 bases, with 8 bases between. The CDR3 loop reads CSVGGLQETQYF. CDR3 nucleotides: TGCAGCGTTGGAGGGTTACAAGAGACCCAGTACTTC.

This chain connects TRBV28 to TRBJ1-2, with TRBD1 matching 9 bases. The CDR3 consists of 13 residues. V lost 5 bases and J lost 4; bases outside the gene matches: 2. Germline values: CDR1 MDHEN, CDR2 SYDVKM. DNA for the CDR3: TGTGCCAGCAGTCGACAGGGGGTCTATGGCTACACCTTC. Its protein is CASSRQGVYGYTF.

The chain joins TRBV11-3 to TRBJ2-4; no clear D. Germline V gene lookup returns CDR1 SGHNT and CDR2 YENEEA. V dropped 1 base and J dropped 6 bases, with 7 bases sitting between them. The length of the CDR3 is 13 residues. CDR3 sequence reads: CASSLVYSNIQYF. The CDR3, as DNA: TGTGCCAGCAGCTTAGTTTACTCAAACATTCAGTACTTC.

The chain has TRBV6-1 and TRBJ2-7, with D perhaps matching TRBD1 (6 bases). Germline CDR1 reads MNHNS; CDR2 reads SASEGT. Trimming took 5 bases from V and 4 from J, leaving 18 bases between them. The CDR3 is 15 amino acids. The CDR3 reads CASSRDGGPGYEQYF. CDR3 DNA sequence: TGTGCCAGCAGTCGTGATGGGGGCCCAGGGTACGAGCAGTACTTC.

This chain joins TRBV30 and TRBJ2-7; maybe TRBD2 (6 bases). V lost 0 bases to trimming and J lost 3 bases, with 9 bases between them. The CDR3 is 13 amino acids. CDR1 is GTSNPN and CDR2 is SVGIG in the germline V gene (reference sequence). The CDR3 DNA reads as TGTGCCTGGAGTGTAGGAGGGAACTACGAGCAGTACTTC. Protein product: CAWSVGGNYEQYF.

V is TRBV11-2 and J is TRBJ1-5; TRBD1 matches at 9 bases. V dropped 1 base and J dropped 3; count of bases not matched to a gene: 1. The length of the CDR3 is 15 residues. Germline V lookup: CDR1 SGHAT, CDR2 FQNNGV. The CDR3: CASSLGTGANQPQHF. Written as DNA, the CDR3 is TGTGCCAGCAGCTTAGGGACAGGGGCCAATCAGCCCCAGCATTTT.

The rearrangement uses TRBV2 and TRBJ2-7, with D possibly matching TRBD1 (6 bases). The germline V gene has CDR1 SNHLY and CDR2 FYNNEI. The CDR3 consists of 14 residues. V lost 10 bases, J lost 4 bases, and 20 bases lay in between. CDR3 DNA sequence: TGTGCCATCAAAGTTAACAGGGTAGCGTACGAGCAGTACTTC. It is translated as CAIKVNRVAYEQYF.

CDR3 DNA sequence: TGTGCCAGCAGCTTATCCGACAGGGGCTATGGCTACACCTTC. It yields the protein CASSLSDRGYGYTF. V usage is TRBV7-2 and J usage is TRBJ1-2; 8 positions match TRBD1. Germline V gene sequence: CDR1 SGHTA, CDR2 FQGNSA. The CDR3 spans 14 residues. Unmatched junction bases numbered 3, after V lost 2 bases and J lost 4 bases. The full variable domain, with the rest looked up from reference TRBV7-2 and TRBJ1-2, is GAGVSQSPSNKVTEKGKDVELRCDPISGHTALYWYRQSLGQGLEFLIYFQGNSAPDKSGLPSDRFSAERTGGSVSTLTIQRTQQEDSAVYLCASSLSDRGYGYTFGSGTRLTVV.

The DNA for the CDR3 is TGTGCCAGCAGCTTCGGACAGGGGTCTTACGAGCAGTACTTC. It encodes CASSFGQGSYEQYF. The chain recombines TRBV7-2 with TRBJ2-7; 9 positions match TRBD1. Trimming took 3 bases from V and 4 from J; bases not matched to a gene: 4. The CDR3 contains 14 residues. Germline V gives CDR1 SGHTA, CDR2 FQGNSA.

Turning to this clone: Other DNA sequences within the sample encode an identical CDR3. The rearrangement links TRBV7-8 to TRBJ1-2, with D unresolved. V was pared by 1 base and J by 5 bases, with 8 bases between. The CDR3 sequence is 13 residues long. Germline CDR1 SGHVS, CDR2 FQNEAQ. The CDR3 region is CASSLGTDYGYTF. The CDR3 DNA reads TGTGCCAGCAGCTTAGGGACTGATTATGGCTACACCTTC.

This chain connects TRBV13 to TRBJ2-7; 10 bases map to TRBD2. The length of the CDR3 is 14 residues. V dropped 1 base and J dropped 3; count of bases not matched to a gene: 0. Germline V gene sequence: CDR1 PRHDT, CDR2 FYEKMQ (reference sequence). The CDR3 reads CASSLASGSYEQYF. The CDR3 nucleotides read TGTGCCAGCAGCTTAGCTAGCGGGAGCTACGAGCAGTACTTC.

This chain joins TRBV4-1 and TRBJ1-3; 9 positions agree with TRBD1. Per the germline V gene, CDR1 is MGHRA and CDR2 is YSYEKL. This CDR3 has 15 amino acids. The V and J ends lost 0 bases and 8 bases, in that order; junction bases with no gene match: 5. Here the CDR3 reads CASSQEKDRGDTIYF. In nucleotides, the CDR3 is TGCGCCAGCAGCCAAGAAAAGGACAGGGGAGACACCATATATTTT.

The chain has TRBV7-2 and TRBJ2-1, with 11 bases fitting TRBD1. J lost 3 bases, V lost 5 bases, and 3 bases had no gene match. Germline CDR1 SGHTA, CDR2 FQGNSA. This CDR3 contains 15 residues. DNA for the CDR3: TGTGCCAGCAGCCCGGGACAGGGGGGCTACAATGAGCAGTTCTTC. This sequence encodes CASSPGQGGYNEQFF.

This sequence joins TRBV9 and TRBJ1-1, with 8 bases lining up with TRBD1. The length of the CDR3 is 15 residues. The ends lost 0 bases at V and 4 bases at J; junction bases unmatched: 5. The germline CDR1 and CDR2 sequences are SGDLS and YYNGEE. This CDR3 is CASSVVPGGVTEAFF. DNA for the CDR3: TGTGCCAGCAGCGTAGTCCCAGGGGGCGTCACTGAAGCTTTCTTT.